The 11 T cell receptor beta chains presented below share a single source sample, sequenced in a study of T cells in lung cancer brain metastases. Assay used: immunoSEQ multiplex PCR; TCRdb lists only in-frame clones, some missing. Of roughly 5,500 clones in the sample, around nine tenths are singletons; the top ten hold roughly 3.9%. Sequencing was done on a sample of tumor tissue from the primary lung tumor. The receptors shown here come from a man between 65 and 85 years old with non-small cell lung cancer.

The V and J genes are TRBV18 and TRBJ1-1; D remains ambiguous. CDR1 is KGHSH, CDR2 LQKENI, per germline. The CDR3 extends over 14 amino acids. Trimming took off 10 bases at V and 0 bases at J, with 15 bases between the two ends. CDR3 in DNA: TGTGCCACCTCGGAGGGCCTAATGAACACTGAAGCTTTCTTT. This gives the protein CATSEGLMNTEAFF.

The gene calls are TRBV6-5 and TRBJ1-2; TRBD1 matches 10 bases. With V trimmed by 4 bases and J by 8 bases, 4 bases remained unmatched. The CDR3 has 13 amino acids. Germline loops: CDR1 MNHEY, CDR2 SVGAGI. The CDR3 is CASSFTTGGGYTF. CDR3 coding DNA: TGTGCCAGCAGTTTTACGACAGGGGGCGGCTACACCTTC.

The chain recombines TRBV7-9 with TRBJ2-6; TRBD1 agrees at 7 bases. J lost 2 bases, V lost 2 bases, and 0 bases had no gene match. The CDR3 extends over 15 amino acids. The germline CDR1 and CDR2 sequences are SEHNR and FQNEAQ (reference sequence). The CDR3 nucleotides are TGTGCCAGCAGCTTACAGGGGGCTGGGGCCAACGTCCTGACTTTC. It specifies CASSLQGAGANVLTF. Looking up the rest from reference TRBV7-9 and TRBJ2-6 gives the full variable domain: DTGVSQNPRHKITKRGQNVTFRCDPISEHNRLYWYRQTLGQGPEFLTYFQNEAQLEKSRLLSDRFSAERPKGSFSTLEIQRTEQGDSAMYLCASSLQGAGANVLTFGAGSRLTVL.

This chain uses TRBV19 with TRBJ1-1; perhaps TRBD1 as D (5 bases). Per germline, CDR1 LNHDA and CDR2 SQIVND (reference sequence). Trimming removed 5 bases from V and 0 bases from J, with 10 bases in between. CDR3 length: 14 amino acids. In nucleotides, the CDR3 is TGTGCCAGTAGTTTGCGAGGGGTGAACACTGAAGCTTTCTTT. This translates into CASSLRGVNTEAFF.

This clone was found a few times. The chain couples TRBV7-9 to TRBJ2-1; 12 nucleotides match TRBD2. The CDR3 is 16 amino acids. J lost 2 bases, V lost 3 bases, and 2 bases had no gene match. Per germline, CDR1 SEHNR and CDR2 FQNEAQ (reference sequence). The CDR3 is CASSFLAGGAYNEQFF. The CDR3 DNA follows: TGTGCCAGCAGCTTTCTAGCGGGAGGGGCCTACAATGAGCAGTTCTTC.

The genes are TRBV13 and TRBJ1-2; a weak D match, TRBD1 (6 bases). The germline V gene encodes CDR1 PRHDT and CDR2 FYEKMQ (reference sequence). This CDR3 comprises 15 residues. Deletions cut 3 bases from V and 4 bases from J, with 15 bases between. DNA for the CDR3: TGTGCCAGCAGCTTCATCAGGGGCGGAAGCTATGGCTACACCTTC. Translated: CASSFIRGGSYGYTF.

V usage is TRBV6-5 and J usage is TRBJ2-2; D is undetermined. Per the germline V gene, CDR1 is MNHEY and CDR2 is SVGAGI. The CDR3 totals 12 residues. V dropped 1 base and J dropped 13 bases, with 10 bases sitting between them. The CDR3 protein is CASSYYPLALFF. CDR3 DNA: TGTGCCAGCAGTTACTACCCCCTGGCGCTGTTTTTT.

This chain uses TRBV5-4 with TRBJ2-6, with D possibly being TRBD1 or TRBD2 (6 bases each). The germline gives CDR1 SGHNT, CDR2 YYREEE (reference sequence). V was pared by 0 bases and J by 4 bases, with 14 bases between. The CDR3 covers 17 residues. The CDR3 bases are TGTGCCAGCAGCTTGGGTCCGGGGGCGGACGGGGCCAACGTCCTGACTTTC. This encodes CASSLGPGADGANVLTF.

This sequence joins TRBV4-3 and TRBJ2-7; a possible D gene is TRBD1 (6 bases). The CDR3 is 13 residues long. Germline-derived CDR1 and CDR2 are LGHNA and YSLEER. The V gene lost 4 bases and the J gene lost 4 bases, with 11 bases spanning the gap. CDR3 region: CASSLRGTYEQYF. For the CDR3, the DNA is TGCGCCAGCAGCCTCAGGGGCACTTACGAGCAGTACTTC.

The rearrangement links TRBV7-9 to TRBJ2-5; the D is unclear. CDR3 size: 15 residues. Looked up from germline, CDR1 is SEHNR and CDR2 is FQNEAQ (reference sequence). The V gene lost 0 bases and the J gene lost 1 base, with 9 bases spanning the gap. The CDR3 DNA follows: TGTGCCAGCAGCTTAGCGGCGGTCATCCAAGAGACCCAGTACTTC. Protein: CASSLAAVIQETQYF.

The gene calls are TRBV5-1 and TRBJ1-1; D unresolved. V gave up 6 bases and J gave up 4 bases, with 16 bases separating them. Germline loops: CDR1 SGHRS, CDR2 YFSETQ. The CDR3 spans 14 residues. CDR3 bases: TGCGCCAGCAACACGGCAGTATCGAGCACTGAAGCTTTCTTT. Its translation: CASNTAVSSTEAFF.